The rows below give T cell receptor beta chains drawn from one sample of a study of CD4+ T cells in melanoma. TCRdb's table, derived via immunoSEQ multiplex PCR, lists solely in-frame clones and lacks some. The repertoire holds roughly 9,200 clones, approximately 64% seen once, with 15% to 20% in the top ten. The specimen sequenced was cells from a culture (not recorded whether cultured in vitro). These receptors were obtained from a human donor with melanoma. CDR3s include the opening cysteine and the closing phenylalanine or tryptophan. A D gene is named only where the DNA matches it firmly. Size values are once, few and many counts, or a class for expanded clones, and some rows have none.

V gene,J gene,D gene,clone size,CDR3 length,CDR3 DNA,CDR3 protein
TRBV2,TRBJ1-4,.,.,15,TGTGCCAACAGTGCTTTGGCAGAATCTAATGAAAAACTGTTTTTT,CANSALAESNEKLFF
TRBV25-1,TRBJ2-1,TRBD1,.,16,TGTGCCAGCAGTGCGACGACAGGGGTTAGGTGCAATGAGCAGTTCTTC,CASSATTGVRCNEQFF
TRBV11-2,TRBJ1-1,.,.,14,TGTGCCAGCAGTTACCCCCGGGGGGGAACTGAAGCTTTCTTT,CASSYPRGGTEAFF
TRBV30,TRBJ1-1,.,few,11,TGTGCCTGGAATAGACCCTCGGGGGCTTTCTTT,CAWNRPSGAFF
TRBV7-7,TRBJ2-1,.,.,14,TGTGCCAGCAGCTTGAACTATGCCGACAATGAGCAGTTCTTC,CASSLNYADNEQFF
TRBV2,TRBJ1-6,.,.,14,TGTGCCAGCAACCAGGGGCTGAGAAATTCACCCCTCCACTTT,CASNQGLRNSPLHF
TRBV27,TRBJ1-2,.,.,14,TGTGCCAGCAGCCCTAGGCAGTTAGGGTATGGCTACACCTTC,CASSPRQLGYGYTF
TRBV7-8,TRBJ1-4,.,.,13,TGTGCCAGCAGCTTCGGAAGGGATGAAAAACTGTTTTTT,CASSFGRDEKLFF
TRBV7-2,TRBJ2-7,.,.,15,TGTGCCAGCAGCCGCGAGGGGATAAGCTCCTACGAGCAGTACTTC,CASSREGISSYEQYF
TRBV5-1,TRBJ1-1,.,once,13,TGCGCCAGCAGCTACCACAGAAACACTGAAGCTTTCTTT,CASSYHRNTEAFF
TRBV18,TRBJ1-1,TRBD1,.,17,TGTGCCAGCTCACAACTACCGGGACAGGGAGGGGGAACTGAAGCTTTCTTT,CASSQLPGQGGGTEAFF
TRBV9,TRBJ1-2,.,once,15,TGTGCCAGCAGCGCAAATCCGGGAGATAGCTATGGCTACACCTTC,CASSANPGDSYGYTF
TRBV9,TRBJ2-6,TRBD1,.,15,TGTGCCAGCAGCGTCAGGGGGACCGGGGCCAACGTCCTGACTTTC,CASSVRGTGANVLTF
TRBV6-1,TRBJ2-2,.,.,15,TGTGCCAGCAGTGTCCGGACAGCTGACACCGGGGAGCTGTTTTTT,CASSVRTADTGELFF
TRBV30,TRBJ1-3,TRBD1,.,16,TGTGCCTGTCCGGGACAGGGAACTGCTGCTGGAAACACCATATATTTT,CACPGQGTAAGNTIYF
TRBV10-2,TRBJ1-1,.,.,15,TGCGCCAGCGGGGACTGGGCTAGTCCGCCCACTGAAGCTTTCTTT,CASGDWASPPTEAFF
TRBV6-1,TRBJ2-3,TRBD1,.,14,TGTGCCACCGAGAGCGGACAGGGCACAGATACGCAGTATTTT,CATESGQGTDTQYF
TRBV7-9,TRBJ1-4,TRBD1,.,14,TGTGCCAGCAGCCTGGGGACAGGGGGTACCTGGCTGTTTTTT,CASSLGTGGTWLFF
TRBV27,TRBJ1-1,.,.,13,TGTGCCAGCAGTTTTCAGGGTTTAACTGAAGCTTTCTTT,CASSFQGLTEAFF
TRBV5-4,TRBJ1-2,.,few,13,TGTGCCAGCAGTCCCGACCAGAACTATGGCTACACCTTC,CASSPDQNYGYTF
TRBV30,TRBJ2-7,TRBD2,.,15,TGTGCCTGGAGTACGGGGATAGCGGGGATTTACGAGCAGTACTTC,CAWSTGIAGIYEQYF
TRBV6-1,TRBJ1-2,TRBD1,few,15,TGTGCCAGCAATATACTTGGGGACAGGGGGCTCGGCTACACCTTC,CASNILGDRGLGYTF
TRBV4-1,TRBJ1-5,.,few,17,TGCGCCAGCAGCTCCCGGGGGGGGAACGGTGGCAATCAGCCCCAGCATTTT,CASSSRGGNGGNQPQHF
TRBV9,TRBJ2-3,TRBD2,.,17,TGTGCCAGCAGCGTAGGTGTGGCTAGCGGGGGTCCGGGTACGCAGTATTTT,CASSVGVASGGPGTQYF
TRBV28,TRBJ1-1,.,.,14,TGTGCCAGCAGTTCTGTTCCAGGGCGCACTGAAGCTTTCTTT,CASSSVPGRTEAFF
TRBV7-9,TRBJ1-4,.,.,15,TGTGCCAGCAGCTTAGTTTCTGCAACTAATGAAAAACTGTTTTTT,CASSLVSATNEKLFF
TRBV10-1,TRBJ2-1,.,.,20,TGCGCCAGCAGTGAAGCCGGAATATGGGGGTGGGGTCTACCCTACAATGAGCAGTTCTTC,CASSEAGIWGWGLPYNEQFF
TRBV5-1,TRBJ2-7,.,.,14,TGCGCCAGCAGTTTGGGAAGGGGCCCCGACGAGCAGTACTTC,CASSLGRGPDEQYF